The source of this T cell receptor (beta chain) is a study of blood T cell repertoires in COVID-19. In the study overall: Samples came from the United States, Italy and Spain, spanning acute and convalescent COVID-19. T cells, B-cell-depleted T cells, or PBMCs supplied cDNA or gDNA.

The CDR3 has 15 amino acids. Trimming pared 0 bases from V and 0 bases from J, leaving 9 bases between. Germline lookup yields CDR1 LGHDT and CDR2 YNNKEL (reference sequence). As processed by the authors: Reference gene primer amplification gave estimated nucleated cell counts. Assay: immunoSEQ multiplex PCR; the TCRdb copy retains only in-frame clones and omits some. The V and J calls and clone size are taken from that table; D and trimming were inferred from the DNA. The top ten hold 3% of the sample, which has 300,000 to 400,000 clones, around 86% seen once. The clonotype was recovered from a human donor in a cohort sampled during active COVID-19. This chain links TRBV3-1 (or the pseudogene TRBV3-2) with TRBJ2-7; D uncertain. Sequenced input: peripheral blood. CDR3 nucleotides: TGTGCCAGCAGCCAAGAACTGCGGAGCTCCTACGAGCAGTACTTC. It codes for CASSQELRSSYEQYF.